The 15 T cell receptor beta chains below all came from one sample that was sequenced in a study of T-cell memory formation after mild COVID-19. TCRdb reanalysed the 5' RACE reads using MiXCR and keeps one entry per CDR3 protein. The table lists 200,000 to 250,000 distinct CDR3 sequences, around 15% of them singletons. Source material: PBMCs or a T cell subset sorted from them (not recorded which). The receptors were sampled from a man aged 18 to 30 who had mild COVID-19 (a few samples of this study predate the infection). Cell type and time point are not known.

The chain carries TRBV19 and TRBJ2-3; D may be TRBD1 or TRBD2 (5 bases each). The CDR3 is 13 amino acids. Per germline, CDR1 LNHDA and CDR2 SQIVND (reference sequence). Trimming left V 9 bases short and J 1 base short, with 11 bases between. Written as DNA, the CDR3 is TGTGCCAGCCAACGGGACGGCACAGATACGCAGTATTTT. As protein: CASQRDGTDTQYF.

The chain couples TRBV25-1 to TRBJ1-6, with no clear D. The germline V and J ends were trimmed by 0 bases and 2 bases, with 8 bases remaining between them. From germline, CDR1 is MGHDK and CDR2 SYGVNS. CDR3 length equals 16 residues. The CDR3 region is CASSEYRSTYNSPLHF. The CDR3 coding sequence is TGTGCCAGCAGTGAATATCGGAGCACCTATAATTCACCCCTCCACTTT.

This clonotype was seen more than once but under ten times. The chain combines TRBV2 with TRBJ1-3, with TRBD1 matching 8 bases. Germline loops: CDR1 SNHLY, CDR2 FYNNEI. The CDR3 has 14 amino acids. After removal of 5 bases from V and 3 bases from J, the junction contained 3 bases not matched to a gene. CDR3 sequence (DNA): TGTGCCAGCAGTCAACAGGGGGGTGGAAACACCATATATTTT. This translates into CASSQQGGGNTIYF.

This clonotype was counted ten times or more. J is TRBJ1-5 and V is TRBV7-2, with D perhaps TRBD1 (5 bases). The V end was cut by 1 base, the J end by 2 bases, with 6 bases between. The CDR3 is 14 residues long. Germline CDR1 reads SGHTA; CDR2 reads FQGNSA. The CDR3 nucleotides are TGTGCCAGCAGCTTAGAAGGGGGCAATCAGCCCCAGCATTTT. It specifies CASSLEGGNQPQHF.

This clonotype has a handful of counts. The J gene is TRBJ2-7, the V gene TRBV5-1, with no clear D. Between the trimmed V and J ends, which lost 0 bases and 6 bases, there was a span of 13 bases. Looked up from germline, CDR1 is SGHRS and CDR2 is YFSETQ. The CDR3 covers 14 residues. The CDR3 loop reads CASSLAGVLCEQYV. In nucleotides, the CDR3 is TGCGCCAGCAGCTTGGCGGGCGTTCTCTGCGAGCAGTACGTC.

In nucleotides, the CDR3 is TGTGCCAGCAGTTACCAGGGTAGCGGCTCTGGGGCCAACGTCCTGACTTTC. Residues: CASSYQGSGSGANVLTF. The genes are TRBV12-3 or TRBV12-4 and TRBJ2-6, with D perhaps matching TRBD2 (6 bases). CDR3 length: 17 amino acids. V lost 4 bases and J lost 0, with 13 bases in between.

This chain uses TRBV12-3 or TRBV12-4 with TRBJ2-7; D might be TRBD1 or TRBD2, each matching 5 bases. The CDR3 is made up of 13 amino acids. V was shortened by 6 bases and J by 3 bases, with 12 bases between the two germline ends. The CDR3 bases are TGTGCCAGCAGCTTCGGGACCGACTACGAGCAGTACGTC. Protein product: CASSFGTDYEQYV.

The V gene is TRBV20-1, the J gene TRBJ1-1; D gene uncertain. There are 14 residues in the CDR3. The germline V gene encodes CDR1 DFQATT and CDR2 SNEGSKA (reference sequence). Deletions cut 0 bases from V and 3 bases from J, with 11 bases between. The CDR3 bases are TGCAGTGCTAGAGAGGGCTCGGGCGACACTGAAGCTTTCTTT. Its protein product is CSAREGSGDTEAFF.

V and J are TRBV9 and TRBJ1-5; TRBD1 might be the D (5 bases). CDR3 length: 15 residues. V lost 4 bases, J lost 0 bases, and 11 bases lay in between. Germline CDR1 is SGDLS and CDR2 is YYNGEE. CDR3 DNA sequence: TGTGCCAGCAGCTCGGGGCCGGATAGCAATCAGCCCCAGCATTTT. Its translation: CASSSGPDSNQPQHF.

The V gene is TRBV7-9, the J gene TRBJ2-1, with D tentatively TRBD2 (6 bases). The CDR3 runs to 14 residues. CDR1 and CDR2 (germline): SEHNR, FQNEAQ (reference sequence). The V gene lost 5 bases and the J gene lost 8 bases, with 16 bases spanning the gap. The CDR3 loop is CASSAHLASDEQFF. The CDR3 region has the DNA TGTGCCAGCAGCGCTCATCTAGCGTCCGATGAGCAGTTCTTC.

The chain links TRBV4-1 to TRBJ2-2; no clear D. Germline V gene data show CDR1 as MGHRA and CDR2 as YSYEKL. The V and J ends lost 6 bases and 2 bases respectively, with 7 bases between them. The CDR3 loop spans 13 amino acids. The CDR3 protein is CASSRLNTGELFF. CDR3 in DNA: TGCGCCAGCAGTAGGCTAAACACCGGGGAGCTGTTTTTT.

This CDR3 reads CSASREGNQPQHF. The CDR3 bases are TGCAGTGCTAGCCGTGAAGGGAACCAGCCCCAGCATTTT. V usage is TRBV20-1 and J usage is TRBJ1-5; D is undetermined. V was shortened by 3 bases and J by 7 bases, with 13 bases between the two germline ends. The length of the CDR3 is 13 residues. Germline V gene data show CDR1 as DFQATT and CDR2 as SNEGSKA (reference sequence).

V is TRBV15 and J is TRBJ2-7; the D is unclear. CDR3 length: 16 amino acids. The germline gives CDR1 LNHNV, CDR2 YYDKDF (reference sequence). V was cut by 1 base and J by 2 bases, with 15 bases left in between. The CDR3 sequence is CATSRGSDSDPYEQYF. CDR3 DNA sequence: TGTGCCACCAGCAGAGGGTCTGACTCCGATCCCTACGAGCAGTACTTC.

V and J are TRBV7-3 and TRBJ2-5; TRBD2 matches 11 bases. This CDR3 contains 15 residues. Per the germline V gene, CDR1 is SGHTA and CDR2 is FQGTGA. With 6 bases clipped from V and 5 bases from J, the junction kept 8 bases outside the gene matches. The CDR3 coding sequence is TGTGCCAGCAGTTATAGCGGGGGGGCTGGCGAGACCCAGTACTTC. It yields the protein CASSYSGGAGETQYF.

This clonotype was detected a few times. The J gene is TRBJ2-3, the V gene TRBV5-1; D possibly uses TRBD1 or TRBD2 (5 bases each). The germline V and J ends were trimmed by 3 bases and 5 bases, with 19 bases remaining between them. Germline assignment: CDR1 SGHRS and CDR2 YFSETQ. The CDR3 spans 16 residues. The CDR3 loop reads CASSSGTASGGDTQYF. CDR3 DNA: TGCGCCAGCAGCTCTGGGACGGCTAGTGGGGGAGATACGCAGTATTTT.